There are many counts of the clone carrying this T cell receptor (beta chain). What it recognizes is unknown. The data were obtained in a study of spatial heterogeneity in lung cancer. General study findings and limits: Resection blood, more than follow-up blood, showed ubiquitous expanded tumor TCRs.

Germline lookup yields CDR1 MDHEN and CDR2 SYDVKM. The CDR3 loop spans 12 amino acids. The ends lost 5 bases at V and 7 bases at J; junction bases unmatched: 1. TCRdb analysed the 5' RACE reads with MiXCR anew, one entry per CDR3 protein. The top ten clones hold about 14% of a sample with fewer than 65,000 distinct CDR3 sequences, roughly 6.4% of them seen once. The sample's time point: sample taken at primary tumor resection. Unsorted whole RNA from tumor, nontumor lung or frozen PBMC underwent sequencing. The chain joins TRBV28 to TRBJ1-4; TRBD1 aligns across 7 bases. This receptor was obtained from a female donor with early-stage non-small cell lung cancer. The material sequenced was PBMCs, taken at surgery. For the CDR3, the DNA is TGTGCCAGCAGTGACAGGGCTGAAAAACTGTTTTTT. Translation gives CASSDRAEKLFF. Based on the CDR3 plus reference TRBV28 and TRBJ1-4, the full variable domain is DVKVTQSSRYLVKRTGEKVFLECVQDMDHENMFWYRQDPGLGLRLIYFSYDVKMKEKGDIPEGYSVSREKKERFSLILESASTNQTSMYLCASSDRAEKLFFGSGTQLSVL.